This T cell receptor beta chain was captured by sequencing in a study of blood T cell repertoires in COVID-19 (TCRdb year 2020). Context from the whole study: The collaborator samples originated in the United States, Italy and Spain and spanned the acute and convalescent phases of COVID-19. Samples were obtained from the ongoing ImmuneRACE study (first 160 participants) and from some 1,300 subjects provided by 6 global collaborators. Where available, HLA class I and class II types were taken from metadata supplied by the sample provider and were not determined by assay-based typing. The dataset comprised deeply sampled blood TCRbeta repertoires from subjects exposed to, actively infected with, or recovered from COVID-19. The repertoires were released in a freely available public database meant as a resource for research on the immune response to SARS-CoV-2. Nearly every sample came with metadata listing a de-identified subject ID, COVID-19 status, age in years and sex. The material from the prospective study consisted of cDNA or gDNA derived from T cells, B-cell-depleted T cells, or PBMCs. What the study reported, not specific to this receptor: The amount of clinical and demographic metadata varied by source and participant and was provided uncurated.

TCRbeta CDR3 regions were amplified from genomic DNA by means of the immunoSEQ Assay, a bias-controlled multiplex PCR. From the authors' description of their analysis: The number of nucleated cells in each sample was estimated from the amplification of reference gene primers within the assay. Sequence reads were collapsed and filtered to measure the absolute abundance of every unique TCRbeta CDR3 rearrangement. For each sample, productive Simpson clonality was calculated as the square root of Simpson's diversity index over productive rearrangements. TCRdb's version of the immuneACCESS table is confined to in-frame rearrangements and falls short of the full clone set. An unresolved V gene accounts for under half of the shortfall where checked; the remainder is of unknown origin. For V, J and clone size, that table is used; D and trimming come from the DNA. A total of around 160,000 clones appear in this sample, around 84% of them only once. Clones ranked in the top ten supply approximately 18% of the sample.

Whole blood was collected in K2EDTA tubes by collaborating institutions according to the institutions' own protocols. Collaborator samples were shipped for TCRbeta analysis as frozen whole blood, isolated PBMCs, or DNA extracted from either sample type. The cysteine opens and the phenylalanine closes a CDR3 of 15 amino acids. Only the CDR3 DNA is retained, 45 bases long and in frame from the first base. CDR1 is given as SGHNT and CDR2 as YYREEE, both from the germline V gene (reference sequence). Trimming leaves V shorter by 4 bases and J shorter by 8 bases, with the junction holding 11 bases beyond the gene matches. A note on this clone: Which antigen it targets is not known. Per-base qualities were not stored, and no clone one base away is much larger.

The sequence derives from a woman older than 75 with acute or convalescent COVID-19. The sample was peripheral blood. The chain joins TRBV5-4 to TRBJ1-2, with TRBD1 matching 10 junction bases. The nucleotide sequence reads as follows: TGTGCCAGCAGCCACCGGGACAGGGGATCGCGGGGCTACACCTTC. It translates as CASSHRDRGSRGYTF.